This T cell receptor beta chain came from a study of STAT3 mutations in large granular lymphocyte leukemia. Background on the study: Roughly half of the longitudinally sequenced T-LGLL patients carried detectable canonical activating STAT3 mutations.

Libraries were prepared by immunoSEQ multiplex PCR; TCRdb keeps only in-frame clonotypes and omits some of them. The repertoire has around 30,000 clones, 86% of them found once; the top ten carry approximately 12%. Per the germline V gene, CDR1 is SSHAT and CDR2 is FNYEAQ (reference sequence). This CDR3 region has 13 residues. Whole-study results and caveats: In some patients, a small highly pathogenic clone possibly went undetected. Every T-cell large granular lymphocyte leukemia patient had at least one immunodominant TCR beta clonotype.

Concerning this clone: Its antigen is not known. The germline gene is not matched at one end of the junction; a read error may be the cause.

Sample: peripheral blood mononuclear cells. The chain employs TRBV7-7 and TRBJ1-1; D perhaps matches TRBD1 (5 bases). The source is a man between 60 and 70 years old with T-cell large granular lymphocyte leukemia. Some clones in this sample may be carry-over from other donors' samples. Written as DNA, the CDR3 is TGTGCTAGCATTGGGACCTTGAACACTGAAGCTTTCTTT. This gives the protein CASIGTLNTEAFF.